These 4 T cell receptor beta chains originate from one sample sequenced in a study of shared T cell receptors in the human thymus. Sequencing used immunoSEQ multiplex PCR; TCRdb keeps in-frame clones, though not all of them. The sample has about 660,000 clones, more than 75% seen once; the top ten hold around 0.0099%. The data were also submitted as part of a second study, on human thymus T cells.

The material sequenced was thymocytes. The origin of the receptors is a boy under three years old with a congenital heart defect.

The chain is built from TRBV11-2 and TRBJ2-5; TRBD2 agrees at 9 bases. CDR1 and CDR2 (germline): SGHAT, FQNNGV. The CDR3 covers 14 residues. V trimming: 5 bases; J trimming: 5 bases; junction bases outside the gene matches: 6. The CDR3, as DNA: TGTGCCAGCAGCCTACCTAGCGGGACGGAGACCCAGTACTTC. It yields the protein CASSLPSGTETQYF.

This chain uses TRBV28 with TRBJ2-7; 8 bases agree with TRBD2. The CDR3 is made up of 14 amino acids. V lost 3 bases to trimming and J lost 1 base; unmatched junction nucleotides: 2. Germline values: CDR1 MDHEN, CDR2 SYDVKM. The chain's CDR3 is CASSLVAGSYEQYF. DNA of the CDR3: TGTGCCAGCAGTTTGGTAGCGGGGTCCTACGAGCAGTACTTC.

The CDR3 DNA reads as TGTGCCAGCAGTGAATCCGGGACAACAGATACGCAGTATTTT. This gives the protein CASSESGTTDTQYF. This rearrangement joins TRBV25-1 to TRBJ2-3, with a tentative D call TRBD1 (6 bases). The germline V gene encodes CDR1 MGHDK and CDR2 SYGVNS. The V and J ends lost 1 base and 3 bases respectively, with 8 bases between them. CDR3 length equals 14 residues. Complete variable domain (other parts from reference TRBV25-1 and TRBJ2-3): EADIYQTPRYLVIGTGKKITLECSQTMGHDKMYWYQQDPGMELHLIHYSYGVNSTEKGDLSSESTVSRIRTEHFPLTLESARPSHTSQYLCASSESGTTDTQYFGPGTRLTVL.

This rearrangement joins TRBV11-3 to TRBJ2-2, with TRBD1 identical over 7 bases. The V gene's germline CDR1 is SGHNT and CDR2 YENEEA. With V trimmed by 1 base and J by 7 bases, 6 bases remained unmatched. This CDR3 is built from 15 residues. The CDR3, as DNA: TGTGCCAGCAGCTTAGGAGGGGGCAAGGGCGGGGAGCTGTTTTTT. Translated: CASSLGGGKGGELFF.